This T cell receptor beta chain was profiled in a study of cytomegalovirus exposure and HLA in healthy donors. The study ran its PCR with 60 Vbeta and 13 Jbeta primers. This table comes from immunoSEQ multiplex PCR, and its TCRdb copy is limited to in-frame clones, with some not included. This sample has 160,000 or so clones; 70% to 80% occur once, and the top ten carry around 1.9%. J was trimmed by 2 bases and V by 11 bases; bases with no gene match: 22. The CDR3 covers 19 residues. The germline V gene has CDR1 ENHRY and CDR2 SYGVKD. This TCR was sampled from a man between 35 and 55 years old in good health and CMV-seronegative. This sequence joins TRBV10-3 and TRBJ2-3; 10 bases are shared with TRBD2. Sequenced: PBMCs. In nucleotides, the CDR3 is TGTGCCTCATCCGGAAGCAGCGGGAGGGCCTCATTCTCCACAGATACGCAGTATTTT. Protein sequence: CASSGSSGRASFSTDTQYF.